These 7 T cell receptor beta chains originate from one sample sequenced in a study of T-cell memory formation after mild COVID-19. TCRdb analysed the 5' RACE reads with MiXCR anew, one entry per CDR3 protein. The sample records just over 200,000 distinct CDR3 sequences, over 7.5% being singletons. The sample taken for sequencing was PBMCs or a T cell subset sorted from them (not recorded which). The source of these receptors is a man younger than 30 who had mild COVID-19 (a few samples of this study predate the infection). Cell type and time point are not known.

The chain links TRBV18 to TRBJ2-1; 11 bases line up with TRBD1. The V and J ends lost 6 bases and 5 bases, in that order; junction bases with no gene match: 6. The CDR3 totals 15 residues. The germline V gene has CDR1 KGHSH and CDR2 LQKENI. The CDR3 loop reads CASSWTGGDDNEQFF. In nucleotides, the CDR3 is TGTGCCAGCTCCTGGACAGGGGGCGATGACAATGAGCAGTTCTTC.

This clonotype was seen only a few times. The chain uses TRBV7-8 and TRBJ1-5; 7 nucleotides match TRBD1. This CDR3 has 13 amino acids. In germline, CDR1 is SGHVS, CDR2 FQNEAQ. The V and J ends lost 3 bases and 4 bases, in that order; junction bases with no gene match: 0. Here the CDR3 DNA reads TGTGCCAGCAGCTTGACAGGGAATCAGCCCCAGCATTTT. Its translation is CASSLTGNQPQHF.

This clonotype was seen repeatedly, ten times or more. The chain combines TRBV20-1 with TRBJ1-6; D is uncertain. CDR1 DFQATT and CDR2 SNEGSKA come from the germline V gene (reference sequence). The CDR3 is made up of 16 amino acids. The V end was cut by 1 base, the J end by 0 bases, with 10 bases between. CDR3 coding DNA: TGCAGTGCTAGAGTGACCGGGAGCTCCTATAATTCACCCCTCCACTTT. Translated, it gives CSARVTGSSYNSPLHF.

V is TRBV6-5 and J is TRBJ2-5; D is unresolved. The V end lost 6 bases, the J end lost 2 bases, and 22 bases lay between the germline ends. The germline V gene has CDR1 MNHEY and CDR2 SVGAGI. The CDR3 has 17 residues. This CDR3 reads CASRLGPRSRKQETQYF. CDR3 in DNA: TGTGCCAGCAGGCTCGGACCTCGATCCCGTAAGCAAGAGACCCAGTACTTC.

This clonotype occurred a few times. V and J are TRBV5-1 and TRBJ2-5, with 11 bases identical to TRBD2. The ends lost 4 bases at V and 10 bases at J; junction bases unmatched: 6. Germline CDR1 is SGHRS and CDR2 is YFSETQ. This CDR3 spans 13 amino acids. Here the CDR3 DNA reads TGCGCCAGCAGCCAAGGGACTAGCGGAATCCAGTACTTC. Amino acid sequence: CASSQGTSGIQYF. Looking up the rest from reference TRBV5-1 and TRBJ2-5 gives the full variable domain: KAGVTQTPRYLIKTRGQQVTLSCSPISGHRSVSWYQQTPGQGLQFLFEYFSETQRNKGNFPGRFSGRQFSNSRSEMNVSTLELGDSALYLCASSQGTSGIQYFGPGTRLLVL.

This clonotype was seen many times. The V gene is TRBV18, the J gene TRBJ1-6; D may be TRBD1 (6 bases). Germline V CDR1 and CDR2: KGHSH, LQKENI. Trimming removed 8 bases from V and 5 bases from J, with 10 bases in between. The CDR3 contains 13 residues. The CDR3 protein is CASQDRDNSPLHF. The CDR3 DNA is TGTGCCAGCCAGGACAGAGATAATTCACCCCTCCACTTT.

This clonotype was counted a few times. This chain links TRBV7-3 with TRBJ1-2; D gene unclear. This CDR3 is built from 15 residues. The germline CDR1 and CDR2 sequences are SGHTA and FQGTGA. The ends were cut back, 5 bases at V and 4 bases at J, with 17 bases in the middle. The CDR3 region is CASSPRSGSPYGYTF. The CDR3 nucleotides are TGTGCCAGCAGCCCACGTAGTGGATCACCCTATGGCTACACCTTC.